This T cell receptor beta chain was sequenced in a study of blood T cells in healthy people across ages (dated by TCRdb to the mid-2010s). Turning to the overall study: In model experiments, template switching captured about one uniquely barcoded TCR beta cDNA molecule for every two T cells. Four age groups were formed from the donors: young (average approximately 15 years), middle-aged (approximately 39), aged (over 55) and long-lived (82). Using the same blood draw, the study looked at two additional independent replicas of 1 million unique cDNA reads for two donors, one aged 18 to 29 and the other aged 80 or older. Age-related changes in TCR beta repertoire diversity were measured in the study by deep sequencing normalized with unique cDNA molecular identifiers. To avoid experimental bias, donors of different ages were spread randomly across the sequencing lanes.

CDR1 and CDR2 are drawn from the germline V gene: SGHNT, YENEEA. V lost 5 bases and J lost 6 bases, and the count of bases not matched to a germline gene is 7. The CDR3 covers 15 residues, taking in both the cysteine and the phenylalanine. CDR3 DNA only is kept here, 45 bases in frame from base 1. Overall study results and their limits: Observed TCR beta diversity per million T cells fell roughly linearly with age, and a significant reduction was already apparent by age around 40. A strong correlation was found between observed TCR beta diversity and the percentage of naive T cells measured by flow cytometry. Donor CMV infection status was unknown, potentially confounding age-related changes in expanded clonotypes. Since profiling was done on bulk unsorted PBMCs, naive and antigen-experienced compartments could not be conclusively compared. Compared with the aged group, the long-lived group had more naive CD4+ T cells, fewer expanded clones and increased TCR diversity, suggesting age selection. Total diversity estimates from one million sequenced T cells were considered lower bounds and underestimates.

This clonotype has more than one count but fewer than ten. It lacks a known antigen. No qualities accompany the bases; no much larger clone lies one base away. Library preparation employed 5' RACE. Instrument used: Illumina HiSeq 2500. A second roughly 6 to 12 cycle PCR used a sample-barcoded 5' primer and a J-beta primer mix. A unique molecular identifier was introduced onto each TCR beta cDNA molecule by a template-switch 5' adaptor carrying 12 random nucleotides. Each sample yielded at least 3 million CDR3-containing paired-end reads. All of the RNA was converted into first-strand cDNA using the Mint cDNA synthesis kit, with a TRBC-specific oligonucleotide serving as the primer. Following uracil-DNA glycosylase treatment, a first 18-cycle PCR with universal primers M1SS and BC2_uni_R was performed on all cDNA. From the authors' description of their analysis: Each sample was normalized by randomly selecting 1 million high-quality reads, each carrying a distinct molecular identifier. Instead of being binned into consensus sequences, reads that shared molecular identifiers were thrown out. MiTCR, run with a Q25 quality threshold and the strictest error-elimination algorithm, handled CDR3 identification, clonotype clustering and error correction. A nonparametric unseen species model with Euler transformation was used to estimate a lower bound on total TCR beta diversity. TCRdb applied fastp at Q25 and MiXCR to the public reads, then kept only in-frame beta chains. Records with the same CDR3 protein are collapsed into one entry carrying the most frequent genes and DNA. TCRdb's processing, not the study's, gives the V and J calls here. The sample table holds approximately 940,000 distinct CDR3 sequences, of which roughly 48% were seen once. Jointly, the top ten make up around an eighth of the sample.

Donors were 35 to 40 systemically healthy Caucasian individuals from Russia aged roughly 6 to 95 years. Roughly 10 milliliters of peripheral blood were collected from each donor into EDTA-treated Vacutainer tubes. Ficoll-Paque density-gradient centrifugation was used to isolate PBMCs, with at least 6 million per sample. Total RNA was extracted from PBMCs with Trizol reagent, with at least 6 micrograms obtained per sample. For every donor, flow cytometry on a PBMC aliquot measured the percentage of naive CD45RAhigh/CD27high T cells. The rearrangement combines TRBV11-3 with TRBJ2-2; 9 central nucleotides agree with TRBD1. The sequenced sample was blood. The sequence came from a man aged 25 to 45 in good health. The CDR3 corresponds to CASSPTGTGPGELFF. The nucleotides read TGTGCCAGCAGCCCCACGGGGACAGGGCCCGGGGAGCTGTTTTTT.